This TCR beta chain was captured by sequencing in a study of blood T cell repertoires in COVID-19. Whole-study context: The analysed material was cDNA or gDNA that came from T cells, B-cell-depleted T cells, or PBMCs.

Clones were sequenced by immunoSEQ multiplex PCR, and TCRdb holds only the in-frame ones, with some missing. Of 300,000 or so clones listed, about 89% are singletons. This clone has a single count. Germline V gene sequence: CDR1 MRHNA, CDR2 SNTAGT. The ends lost 6 bases at V and 3 bases at J; junction bases unmatched: 4. This CDR3 spans 15 amino acids. This chain connects TRBV6-4 to TRBJ2-2, with 10 bases identical to TRBD1. Sequenced material: peripheral blood. This sequence was found in a man aged 18 to 30 who had recovered from COVID-19. The CDR3 sequence is CASRRTGGDTGELFF. In DNA form, the CDR3 reads TGTGCCAGCAGAAGGACAGGGGGGGACACCGGGGAGCTGTTTTTT.